This T cell receptor (beta chain) is drawn from a study of shared clonotypes between healthy human individuals. Study results and limitations: Across a few donors, naive CD4 shared roughly 5%, naive CD8 under 4%, memory CD4 less than 2.5%, memory CD8 0.4% to 0.5%.

Profiling relied on immunoSEQ multiplex PCR, and the TCRdb table lists in-frame clones only, not all of them. The table has about 1.5 million clones, about 98% seen once. As regards this clone: The antigen is unknown.

Germline CDR1 LGHNA, CDR2 YNFKEQ. With 4 bases removed from V and 5 bases from J, the gap between germline ends came to 15 bases. The CDR3 loop spans 15 amino acids. Input material: naive CD4+ T cells sorted from blood. The subset was: CD45RA+ positively selected. This clonotype was obtained from a young man in good health. The chain combines TRBV4-2 with TRBJ2-1; D is possibly TRBD1 or TRBD2 (5 bases each). CDR3 residues: CASSPGTLGNNEQFF. The CDR3 DNA follows: TGTGCCAGCAGCCCGGGGACGCTCGGGAACAATGAGCAGTTCTTC.